These 28 T cell receptor beta chains were all obtained from the same sample, sequenced in a study of shared clonotypes between healthy human individuals. Naive CD8 cells lacked CD45RO and underwent positive selection for CCR7, leaving out terminally differentiated effector memory CD45RA+ cells. Measured with immunoSEQ multiplex PCR; TCRdb has only the in-frame clones, and not every one. This sample has around 2,000,000 clones, with about 95% found just once. Sequencing used naive CD8+ T cells sorted from blood. The receptors shown here come from a man between 18 and 35 years old in good health.

The rearrangement joins TRBV7-2 to TRBJ2-3, with a possible D match to TRBD1 (5 bases). Per the germline V gene, CDR1 is SGHTA and CDR2 is FQGNSA. The CDR3 extends over 15 amino acids. V was clipped by 2 bases and J by 2 bases, with 11 bases between them. The CDR3 DNA is TGTGCCAGCAGCTTAATGACAGCTCTCACAGATACGCAGTATTTT. Translated, it gives CASSLMTALTDTQYF.

This rearrangement joins TRBV27 to TRBJ2-6; no definite D call. V dropped 4 bases and J dropped 1 base, with 14 bases sitting between them. The CDR3 is 17 residues long. Germline loops: CDR1 MNHEY, CDR2 SMNVEV (reference sequence). CDR3 DNA sequence: TGTGCCAGCAGTTCCCCAAGGGCTGGATCTGGGGCCAACGTCCTGACTTTC. Amino acids: CASSSPRAGSGANVLTF.

Only one count was recorded for this clone. The V gene is TRBV7-2, the J gene TRBJ2-3; possible D gene TRBD1, 6 bases. Germline V lookup: CDR1 SGHTA, CDR2 FQGNSA. V lost 5 bases and J 0 bases, leaving 15 bases between the germline ends. The CDR3 covers 16 residues. CDR3 loop: CASSDPTGPSTDTQYF. In nucleotides, the CDR3 is TGTGCCAGCAGCGACCCAACAGGGCCCAGCACAGATACGCAGTATTTT.

The rearrangement links TRBV25-1 to TRBJ1-1; D is unclear. This CDR3 contains 12 residues. Looked up from germline, CDR1 is MGHDK and CDR2 is SYGVNS. Trimming pared 4 bases from V and 11 bases from J, leaving 14 bases between. CDR3 nucleotide sequence: TGTGCCAGCAGTGTGGGTGAAAGTATGGCTTTCTTT. Its translation: CASSVGESMAFF.

The chain is built from TRBV12-5 and TRBJ2-1; D might be TRBD2 (5 bases). Trimming left V 1 base short and J 9 bases short, with 7 bases between. Germline-derived CDR1 and CDR2 are LGHNT and FRNRAP. The CDR3 runs 12 residues. For the CDR3, the DNA is TGTGCTAGTGGTTTGGGCGCGGGTGAGCAGTTCTTC. Protein: CASGLGAGEQFF.

The chain combines TRBV27 with TRBJ1-5; no definite D call. The V end was cut by 1 base, the J end by 9 bases, with 13 bases between. Germline V gene data show CDR1 as MNHEY and CDR2 as SMNVEV (reference sequence). This CDR3 has 14 amino acids. For the CDR3, the DNA is TGTGCCAGCAGTTTATTGTCGACGGAGTGGCCCCAGCATTTT. Amino acid sequence: CASSLLSTEWPQHF.

This sequence joins TRBV10-3 and TRBJ2-1; no clear D. Trimming removed 2 bases at V and 2 bases at J, with 19 bases between. The germline V gene has CDR1 ENHRY and CDR2 SYGVKD. CDR3 length: 18 residues. The CDR3 protein is CAISEELRALRAYNEQFF. The CDR3 nucleotides are TGTGCCATCAGTGAGGAGCTTCGGGCCCTTAGGGCCTACAATGAGCAGTTCTTC.

The V gene is TRBV6-6, the J gene TRBJ1-2; D gene uncertain. The CDR3 length is 15 residues. Germline lookup yields CDR1 MNHNY and CDR2 SVGAGI (reference sequence). Trimming cost V 0 bases and J 2 bases, with 10 bases left between them. CDR3 in amino acids: CASSYSTTGNYGYTF. For the CDR3, the DNA is TGTGCCAGCAGTTACTCGACCACGGGGAACTATGGCTACACCTTC.

The gene calls are TRBV27 and TRBJ2-7, with D hard to call. Germline lookup yields CDR1 MNHEY and CDR2 SMNVEV (reference sequence). Trimming pared 6 bases from V and 2 bases from J, leaving 20 bases between. The CDR3 covers 16 residues. In DNA, the CDR3 is TGTGCCAGCAGCCCATCATCCGGGCCTAGGACCTACGAGCAGTACTTC. Protein: CASSPSSGPRTYEQYF.

A word on this clone: In the same sample, other DNA sequences code for this CDR3. The chain recombines TRBV4-1 with TRBJ2-5; possible D gene TRBD2, 6 bases. Germline assignment: CDR1 MGHRA and CDR2 YSYEKL. The CDR3 loop spans 15 amino acids. V shed 1 base and J shed 1 base, with 10 bases lying between them. The CDR3 sequence: CASSQVLGGQETQYF. In DNA form, the CDR3 reads TGCGCCAGCAGCCAAGTCCTGGGGGGCCAAGAGACCCAGTACTTC.

As to this clone: The same CDR3 is also encoded by other DNA sequences in this sample. This chain joins TRBV27 and TRBJ2-3; the D is unclear. Germline V gene sequence: CDR1 MNHEY, CDR2 SMNVEV (reference sequence). The CDR3 has 12 residues. V dropped 6 bases and J dropped 2 bases, with 6 bases sitting between them. CDR3 region: CASSYSTDTQYF. In DNA, the CDR3 is TGTGCCAGCAGCTACTCCACAGATACGCAGTATTTT.

The V call is TRBV25-1, the J call TRBJ2-7; D not certain. The CDR3 is made up of 15 amino acids. Germline V gene sequence: CDR1 MGHDK, CDR2 SYGVNS. V was cut by 10 bases and J by 2 bases, with 21 bases left in between. CDR3: CATQRGCVDPYEQYF. The CDR3 coding sequence is TGTGCCACCCAGAGAGGATGCGTAGACCCCTACGAGCAGTACTTC.

J is TRBJ2-7 and V is TRBV6-1; 7 bases line up with TRBD1. Germline lookup yields CDR1 MNHNS and CDR2 SASEGT. The CDR3 runs to 15 residues. V shed 4 bases and J 1 base; nucleotides not matched to a gene: 7. The CDR3 DNA reads TGTGCCAGCAGTGGGGACGGGACAGCGTCCTACGAGCAGTACTTC. Its translation: CASSGDGTASYEQYF.

V gene TRBV7-8 combines with J gene TRBJ2-1, with TRBD2 matching over 14 bases. The CDR3 runs 16 residues. With V trimmed by 5 bases and J by 9 bases, 9 bases remained unmatched. The germline V gene has CDR1 SGHVS and CDR2 FQNEAQ. The CDR3 bases are TGTGCCAGCAGCCTGGGACTAGCGGGAGTGTGGAGTGAGCAGTTCTTC. Residues: CASSLGLAGVWSEQFF. The whole variable domain, filled in from reference TRBV7-8 and TRBJ2-1, reads GAGVSQSPRYKVAKRGQDVALRCDPISGHVSLFWYQQALGQGPEFLTYFQNEAQLDKSGLPSDRFFAERPEGSVSTLKIQRTQQEDSAVYLCASSLGLAGVWSEQFFGPGTRLTVL.

J is TRBJ2-7 and V is TRBV27; TRBD1 agrees at 10 bases. After removal of 6 bases from V and 3 bases from J, the junction contained 11 bases not matched to a gene. This CDR3 has 16 amino acids. CDR1 is MNHEY and CDR2 is SMNVEV in the germline V gene (reference sequence). The CDR3 spells CASSTLGTGAIYEQYF. The CDR3 DNA sequence: TGTGCCAGCAGCACCCTCGGGACAGGGGCCATCTACGAGCAGTACTTC.

This clone was counted between two and nine times. The rearrangement uses TRBV5-1 and TRBJ2-7; 7 nucleotides agree with TRBD2. Germline CDR1 and CDR2: SGHRS and YFSETQ. Unmatched junction bases numbered 3, after V lost 0 bases and J lost 3 bases. The CDR3 is made up of 14 amino acids. CDR3 DNA sequence: TGCGCCAGCAGCTTGGGGTGGGAGGGCTACGAGCAGTACTTC. It codes for CASSLGWEGYEQYF. The complete variable domain, with remaining parts taken from reference TRBV5-1 and TRBJ2-7, reads KAGVTQTPRYLIKTRGQQVTLSCSPISGHRSVSWYQQTPGQGLQFLFEYFSETQRNKGNFPGRFSGRQFSNSRSEMNVSTLELGDSALYLCASSLGWEGYEQYFGPGTRLTVT.

V gene TRBV29-1 combines with J gene TRBJ2-3; TRBD1 matches at 8 bases. There are 13 residues in the CDR3. J gave up 5 bases and V 3 bases, and 4 bases lay outside the gene matches. Per the germline V gene, CDR1 is SQVTM and CDR2 is ANQGSEA. The CDR3 DNA sequence: TGCAGCGTTGAGCAGGGGGCGGGAGATACGCAGTATTTT. This encodes CSVEQGAGDTQYF.

As DNA, the CDR3 is TGTGCCAGCAGCTTAGGGGTGGGTCAGGGGGCGGACGAGCAGTACTTC. Its translation: CASSLGVGQGADEQYF. The rearrangement joins TRBV11-2 to TRBJ2-7; 8 bases are a match to TRBD1. V lost 1 base and J lost 5; bases outside the gene matches: 10. Germline lookup yields CDR1 SGHAT and CDR2 FQNNGV. The CDR3 sequence is 16 residues long.

About this clone: Other DNA sequences in this sample translate to the same CDR3. The rearrangement joins TRBV5-1 to TRBJ2-7, with D hard to call. Germline V gene lookup returns CDR1 SGHRS and CDR2 YFSETQ. The CDR3 contains 12 residues. The ends were cut back, 4 bases at V and 4 bases at J, with 9 bases in the middle. The CDR3 protein is CASSPESYEQYF. In DNA, the CDR3 is TGCGCCAGCAGCCCGGAATCTTACGAGCAGTACTTC.

Turning to this clone: Other DNA sequences from this sample encode an identical CDR3 as well. V gene TRBV28 combines with J gene TRBJ1-1; D is uncertain. Germline values: CDR1 MDHEN, CDR2 SYDVKM. The ends were cut back, 6 bases at V and 1 base at J, with 9 bases in the middle. This CDR3 region has 13 residues. CDR3 protein: CASSPPGNTEAFF. CDR3 nucleotide sequence: TGTGCCAGCAGCCCCCCAGGGAACACTGAAGCTTTCTTT. The full variable domain, its missing parts supplied by reference TRBV28 and TRBJ1-1, is DVKVTQSSRYLVKRTGEKVFLECVQDMDHENMFWYRQDPGLGLRLIYFSYDVKMKEKGDIPEGYSVSREKKERFSLILESASTNQTSMYLCASSPPGNTEAFFGQGTRLTVV.

This chain links TRBV4-1 with TRBJ2-1; D remains unclear. Deletions cut 0 bases from V and 10 bases from J, with 7 bases between. The CDR3 extends over 12 amino acids. Germline values: CDR1 MGHRA, CDR2 YSYEKL. The CDR3 loop reads CASSQESSEQFF. In DNA form, the CDR3 reads TGCGCCAGCAGCCAAGAAAGCAGCGAGCAGTTCTTC.

This clone was recorded only once. The chain is built from TRBV10-1 and TRBJ2-7, with 8 bases that match TRBD2. The CDR3 totals 13 residues. Germline V gene sequence: CDR1 WNHNN, CDR2 SYGVQD (reference sequence). V trimming: 4 bases; J trimming: 7 bases; junction bases outside the gene matches: 6. CDR3 residues: CASSAGRAQEQYF. In DNA, the CDR3 is TGCGCCAGCAGTGCCGGGAGGGCCCAAGAGCAGTACTTC.

The genes are TRBV27 and TRBJ2-7; no reliable D call. Germline CDR1 and CDR2: MNHEY and SMNVEV (reference sequence). V was clipped by 2 bases and J by 3 bases, with 11 bases between them. CDR3 length equals 14 residues. The CDR3 DNA sequence: TGTGCCAGCAGTTTAGAGCATGGGGTCTACGAGCAGTACTTC. Protein sequence: CASSLEHGVYEQYF.

In this sample, this clone turned up once. V usage is TRBV13 and J usage is TRBJ1-1; the D is unclear. CDR1 and CDR2 from the germline V gene are PRHDT and FYEKMQ (reference sequence). Trimming left V 6 bases short and J 2 bases short, with 13 bases between. CDR3 length: 14 residues. The CDR3 protein is CASSSGRSNTEAFF. As DNA, the CDR3 is TGTGCCAGCAGTTCCGGACGGTCAAACACTGAAGCTTTCTTT.

This chain connects TRBV4-3 to TRBJ2-5; D possibly corresponds to TRBD2 (6 bases). Trimming left V 1 base short and J 5 bases short, with 17 bases between. Germline V gene data show CDR1 as LGHNA and CDR2 as YSLEER. This CDR3 has 16 residues. CDR3 residues: CASSQGLGGAAETQYF. CDR3 DNA: TGCGCCAGCAGCCAAGGGTTGGGGGGAGCTGCGGAGACCCAGTACTTC.

The chain combines TRBV5-4 with TRBJ2-3; possibly TRBD1 or TRBD2 for D (5 bases each). V lost 3 bases, J lost 3 bases, and 11 bases lay in between. CDR3 length: 14 residues. Germline V gene sequence: CDR1 SGHNT, CDR2 YYREEE (reference sequence). The CDR3: CASSSVGETDTQYF. The DNA of the CDR3 is TGTGCCAGCAGCTCGGTGGGGGAGACAGATACGCAGTATTTT.

V usage is TRBV20-1 and J usage is TRBJ2-7, with TRBD2 matching over 7 bases. The CDR3 is 11 residues long. J gave up 4 bases and V 5 bases, and 2 bases lay outside the gene matches. From germline, CDR1 is DFQATT and CDR2 SNEGSKA (reference sequence). Written as DNA, the CDR3 is TGCAGTGCTGGGAGGGGTTACGAGCAGTACTTC. Protein product: CSAGRGYEQYF.

Here the CDR3 reads CASGESYEQYF. CDR3 nucleotides: TGTGCCAGCGGAGAGTCTTACGAGCAGTACTTC. The chain employs TRBV2 and TRBJ2-7, with D hard to call. Germline V CDR1 and CDR2: SNHLY, FYNNEI. V lost 8 bases, J lost 4 bases, and 9 bases lay in between. CDR3 length: 11 residues.